This is a list of T cell receptor beta chains from one sample in a study of beta chain features in type 1 diabetes. Assay: immunoSEQ multiplex PCR; the TCRdb copy retains only in-frame clones and omits some. The sample has about 280,000 clones; 15% are singletons. Sequenced sample: naive CD4+ T cells from blood. Receptor source: a man between 18 and 35 years old with type 1 diabetes. Both conserved end residues are part of each CDR3. Fields, in order: CDR3 protein, CDR3 DNA, clone size, CDR3 length, V gene, D gene, J gene. A D gene is named only where the DNA matches it firmly. Some rows have no size entry. The others give once, few or many, or a class for an expanded clone.

CDR3aa: CASSGGGQGFHEQYF; CDR3nt: TGTGCCAGCAGCGGAGGGGGACAGGGGTTCCACGAGCAGTACTTC; abundance: few; len: 15; v_gene: TRBV7-2; d_gene: TRBD1; j_gene: TRBJ2-7
CDR3aa: CASSFLGLAEGHEQYF; CDR3nt: TGTGCCAGCAGTTTCCTCGGACTAGCGGAGGGCCACGAGCAGTACTTC; abundance: few; len: 16; v_gene: TRBV28; d_gene: TRBD2; j_gene: TRBJ2-7
CDR3aa: CASSVTGIGELFF; CDR3nt: TGTGCCAGCAGCGTAACCGGGATCGGGGAGCTGTTTTTT; abundance: few; len: 13; v_gene: TRBV9; d_gene: NA; j_gene: TRBJ2-2
CDR3aa: CASSVGAIYEQYF; CDR3nt: TGTGCCAGCAGCGTGGGGGCTATCTACGAGCAGTACTTC; abundance: few; len: 13; v_gene: TRBV5-8; d_gene: NA; j_gene: TRBJ2-7
CDR3aa: CSVGASGRANEQFF; CDR3nt: TGCAGCGTCGGAGCCAGCGGGAGGGCCAATGAGCAGTTCTTC; abundance: few; len: 14; v_gene: TRBV29-1; d_gene: TRBD2; j_gene: TRBJ2-1
CDR3aa: CASSSWTGGTDTQYF; CDR3nt: TGTGCCAGCAGCTCCTGGACAGGGGGAACAGATACGCAGTATTTT; abundance: few; len: 15; v_gene: TRBV7-2; d_gene: TRBD1; j_gene: TRBJ2-3
CDR3aa: CASRESGGARGFGTEAFF; CDR3nt: TGTGCCAGCAGGGAATCAGGGGGCGCCAGGGGATTTGGGACTGAAGCTTTCTTT; abundance: NA; len: 18; v_gene: TRBV5-4; d_gene: TRBD1; j_gene: TRBJ1-1
CDR3aa: CASSGSTTSYEQYF; CDR3nt: TGTGCCAGCAGCGGATCGACAACCTCCTACGAGCAGTACTTC; abundance: NA; len: 14; v_gene: TRBV5-6; d_gene: NA; j_gene: TRBJ2-7
CDR3aa: CASSDPLGGASYNEQFF; CDR3nt: TGCGCCAGCAGCGACCCTCTCGGGGGGGCGTCCTACAATGAGCAGTTCTTC; abundance: NA; len: 17; v_gene: TRBV5-1; d_gene: TRBD2; j_gene: TRBJ2-1
CDR3aa: CATRTWGETGNTIYF; CDR3nt: TGTGCCACCAGAACCTGGGGGGAGACTGGAAACACCATATATTTT; abundance: few; len: 15; v_gene: TRBV15; d_gene: NA; j_gene: TRBJ1-3
CDR3aa: CASLREYNTEAFF; CDR3nt: TGTGCCAGCCTCCGCGAGTATAACACTGAAGCTTTCTTT; abundance: few; len: 13; v_gene: TRBV18; d_gene: NA; j_gene: TRBJ1-1
CDR3aa: CASSESQGYGYTF; CDR3nt: TGTGCCAGCAGTGAGAGTCAGGGGTATGGCTACACCTTC; abundance: NA; len: 13; v_gene: TRBV28; d_gene: NA; j_gene: TRBJ1-2
CDR3aa: CASSGATAGYTF; CDR3nt: TGTGCCAGCAGTGGGGCGACAGCAGGCTACACCTTC; abundance: NA; len: 12; v_gene: TRBV25-1; d_gene: NA; j_gene: TRBJ1-2
CDR3aa: CASRQQGWHEQYF; CDR3nt: TGTGCCAGCAGACAACAGGGTTGGCACGAGCAGTACTTC; abundance: NA; len: 13; v_gene: TRBV2; d_gene: NA; j_gene: TRBJ2-7
CDR3aa: CASRRDRGYEQYF; CDR3nt: TGCGCCAGCAGACGGGACAGGGGATACGAGCAGTACTTC; abundance: few; len: 13; v_gene: TRBV5-1; d_gene: TRBD1; j_gene: TRBJ2-7
CDR3aa: CASSPNWAVSTEAFF; CDR3nt: TGTGCCAGCAGTCCTAACTGGGCTGTGAGCACTGAAGCTTTCTTT; abundance: few; len: 15; v_gene: TRBV2; d_gene: NA; j_gene: TRBJ1-1
CDR3aa: CASSPGGYNSPLHF; CDR3nt: TGTGCCAGCTCACCGGGCGGGTATAATTCACCCCTCCACTTT; abundance: NA; len: 14; v_gene: TRBV18; d_gene: NA; j_gene: TRBJ1-6
CDR3aa: CASSQVSGQETQYF; CDR3nt: TGCGCCAGCAGCCAAGTCTCCGGTCAAGAGACCCAGTACTTC; abundance: few; len: 14; v_gene: TRBV4-1; d_gene: NA; j_gene: TRBJ2-5
CDR3aa: CASSNPRETQYF; CDR3nt: TGTGCCAGCAGCAATCCGCGAGAGACCCAGTACTTC; abundance: NA; len: 12; v_gene: TRBV9; d_gene: NA; j_gene: TRBJ2-5
CDR3aa: CASSLAGTGGYEQYF; CDR3nt: TGTGCCAGCAGTTTAGCCGGGACAGGGGGCTACGAGCAGTACTTC; abundance: few; len: 15; v_gene: TRBV28; d_gene: TRBD1; j_gene: TRBJ2-7
CDR3aa: CAWGVASGPYNEQFF; CDR3nt: TGTGCCTGGGGGGTGGCTAGCGGACCCTACAATGAGCAGTTCTTC; abundance: few; len: 15; v_gene: TRBV30; d_gene: TRBD2; j_gene: TRBJ2-1
CDR3aa: CASSYLYYGEQYF; CDR3nt: TGTGCCAGCAGCTACCTGTACTACGGAGAGCAGTACTTC; abundance: few; len: 13; v_gene: TRBV11-2; d_gene: NA; j_gene: TRBJ2-7
CDR3aa: CASSLRDNYNEQFF; CDR3nt: TGTGCCAGCAGCCTACGGGACAACTACAATGAGCAGTTCTTC; abundance: once; len: 14; v_gene: TRBV11-2; d_gene: NA; j_gene: TRBJ2-1
CDR3aa: CASNTGGSYYGYTF; CDR3nt: TGTGCCAGCAACACAGGGGGCTCCTACTATGGCTACACCTTC; abundance: NA; len: 14; v_gene: TRBV28; d_gene: TRBD1; j_gene: TRBJ1-2
CDR3aa: CASSLNRGLYLSEAFF; CDR3nt: TGTGCCAGCAGCTTAAACAGGGGGCTGTATCTCTCTGAAGCTTTCTTT; abundance: NA; len: 16; v_gene: TRBV5-4; d_gene: TRBD1; j_gene: TRBJ1-1
CDR3aa: CASSPTTGTSSGNTIYF; CDR3nt: TGTGCCAGCTCACCAACTACAGGGACCAGCTCTGGAAACACCATATATTTT; abundance: NA; len: 17; v_gene: TRBV18; d_gene: NA; j_gene: TRBJ1-3